One sample yielded the 7 T cell receptor beta chains listed below, sequenced in a study of OX40 agonist ivuxolimab in advanced cancers. Assay: immunoSEQ multiplex PCR; the TCRdb copy retains only in-frame clones and omits some. Of roughly 66,000 clones in the sample, roughly four fifths were seen once. The specimen comprised CD4+ or CD8+ T cells sorted from blood, sampled in a trial of the OX40 agonist ivuxolimab. The receptors here all came from an adult with an advanced solid tumor such as melanoma, head and neck, liver or kidney cancer.

J is TRBJ1-2 and V is TRBV6-6; D remains ambiguous. CDR1 and CDR2 (germline): MNHNY, SVGAGI (reference sequence). Trimming cost V 0 bases and J 8 bases, with 4 bases left between them. CDR3 length: 11 amino acids. The CDR3 loop reads CASSYSRGYTF. CDR3 nucleotide sequence: TGTGCCAGCAGTTACTCGAGGGGCTACACCTTC.

This sequence joins TRBV7-2 and TRBJ2-7; TRBD2 is a possible D gene (5 bases). The CDR3 covers 15 residues. V lost 5 bases, J lost 2 bases, and 16 bases lay in between. CDR1 is SGHTA, CDR2 FQGNSA, per germline. CDR3 in DNA: TGTGCCAGCAGCCCAAGCTGGGGAGTCACCTACGAGCAGTACTTC. Translation: CASSPSWGVTYEQYF.

This chain connects TRBV4-1 to TRBJ1-4, with 7 bases aligning to TRBD1. V was clipped by 3 bases and J by 5 bases; unmatched bases: 6. CDR3 length: 15 amino acids. From germline, CDR1 is MGHRA and CDR2 YSYEKL. CDR3 nucleotide sequence: TGCGCCAGCAGCCAGAGGACAGGTCCAAATGAAAAACTGTTTTTT. Its protein is CASSQRTGPNEKLFF.

The rearrangement links TRBV27 to TRBJ2-1; 8 bases are a match to TRBD2. The CDR3 runs to 14 residues. Germline CDR1 and CDR2: MNHEY and SMNVEV (reference sequence). V gave up 3 bases and J gave up 9 bases; unmatched junction bases: 7. CDR3 coding DNA: TGTGCCAGCAGTTTTAGGAACGGGAGGGCTGAGCAGTTCTTC. It encodes CASSFRNGRAEQFF.

The chain employs TRBV5-8 and TRBJ2-2; the match to TRBD1 covers 9 bases. J gave up 7 bases and V 7 bases, and 17 bases lay outside the gene matches. CDR1 is SGHTS and CDR2 is YDEGEE in the germline V gene. The CDR3 has 17 amino acids. In DNA, the CDR3 is TGTGCCAGCCATGTTGGGACAGGGTCCCCCCGGGGCGGGGAGCTGTTTTTT. Residues: CASHVGTGSPRGGELFF.

The rearrangement links TRBV19 to TRBJ1-5, with 10 bases fitting TRBD1. V lost 4 bases to trimming and J lost 2 bases; unmatched junction nucleotides: 11. Germline V gene data show CDR1 as LNHDA and CDR2 as SQIVND (reference sequence). This CDR3 region has 18 residues. CDR3 protein: CASSNEWDRGTGNQPQHF. In DNA, the CDR3 is TGTGCCAGTAGTAACGAATGGGACAGGGGAACTGGCAATCAGCCCCAGCATTTT.

J is TRBJ1-1 and V is TRBV5-6; no reliable D call. CDR1 is SGHDT, CDR2 YYEEEE, per germline. The V end lost 0 bases, the J end lost 4 bases, and 13 bases lay between the germline ends. This CDR3 comprises 15 residues. DNA for the CDR3: TGTGCCAGCAGCTTGGCCGTCGGGAAGGGCACTGAAGCTTTCTTT. Amino acids: CASSLAVGKGTEAFF.